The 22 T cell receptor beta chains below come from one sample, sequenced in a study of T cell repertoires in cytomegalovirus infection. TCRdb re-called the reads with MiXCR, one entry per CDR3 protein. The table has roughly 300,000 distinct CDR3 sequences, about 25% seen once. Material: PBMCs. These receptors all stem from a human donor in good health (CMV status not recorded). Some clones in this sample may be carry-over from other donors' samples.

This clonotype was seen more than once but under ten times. The CDR3 DNA reads TGTGCCAGCAGGCACCCCGGGACAGGGAGCGGCTACACCTTC. It is translated as CASRHPGTGSGYTF. The rearrangement joins TRBV11-2 to TRBJ1-2; TRBD1 aligns across 9 bases. This CDR3 has 14 residues. Germline CDR1 reads SGHAT; CDR2 reads FQNNGV. The junction had 10 bases not matched to a gene; V was cut back by 6 bases and J by 8 bases.

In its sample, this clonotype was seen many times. The CDR3 nucleotides are TGTGCCAGCAGCCATGGACGGGGGGGCAATGAGCAGTTCTTC. Translating gives CASSHGRGGNEQFF. This chain uses TRBV7-6 with TRBJ2-1, with 8 bases fitting TRBD2. V trimming: 5 bases; J trimming: 6 bases; junction bases outside the gene matches: 6. CDR1 is SGHVS and CDR2 is FNYEAQ in the germline V gene. CDR3 length equals 14 residues.

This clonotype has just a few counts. CDR3: CASSDGTSGRAETQYF. CDR3 in DNA: TGTGCCAGCAGCGATGGGACTAGCGGGAGAGCAGAGACCCAGTACTTC. The genes are TRBV11-3 and TRBJ2-5, with 14 bases identical to TRBD2. Germline loops: CDR1 SGHNT, CDR2 YENEEA. This CDR3 region has 16 residues. With V trimmed by 5 bases and J by 4 bases, 6 bases remained unmatched. Together with reference TRBV11-3 and TRBJ2-5, the CDR3 gives the full variable domain: EAGVVQSPRYKIIEKKQPVAFWCNPISGHNTLYWYLQNLGQGPELLIRYENEEAVDDSQLPKDRFSAERLKGVDSTLKIQPAELGDSAVYLCASSDGTSGRAETQYFGPGTRLLVL.

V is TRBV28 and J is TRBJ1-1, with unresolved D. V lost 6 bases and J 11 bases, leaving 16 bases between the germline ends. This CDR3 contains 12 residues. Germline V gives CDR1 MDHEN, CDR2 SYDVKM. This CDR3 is CASSAETFRAFF. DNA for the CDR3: TGTGCCAGCAGCGCAGAAACATTTCGGGCTTTCTTT.

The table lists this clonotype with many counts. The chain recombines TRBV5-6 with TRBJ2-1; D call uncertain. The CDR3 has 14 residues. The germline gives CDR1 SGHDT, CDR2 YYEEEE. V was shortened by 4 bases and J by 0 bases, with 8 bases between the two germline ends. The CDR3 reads CASSRKGSYNEQFF. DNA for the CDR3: TGTGCCAGCAGCCGTAAGGGCTCCTACAATGAGCAGTTCTTC.

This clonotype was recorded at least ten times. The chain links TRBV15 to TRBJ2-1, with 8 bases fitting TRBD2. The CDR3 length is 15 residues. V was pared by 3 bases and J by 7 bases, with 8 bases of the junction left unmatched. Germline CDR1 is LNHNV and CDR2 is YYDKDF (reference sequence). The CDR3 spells CATSSPGLGENEQFF. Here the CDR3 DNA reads TGTGCCACCAGCAGTCCGGGACTAGGAGAGAATGAGCAGTTCTTC. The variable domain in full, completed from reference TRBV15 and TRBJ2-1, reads DAMVIQNPRYQVTQFGKPVTLSCSQTLNHNVMYWYQQKSSQAPKLLFHYYDKDFNNEADTPDNFQSRRPNTSFCFLDIRSPGLGDTAMYLCATSSPGLGENEQFFGPGTRLTVL.

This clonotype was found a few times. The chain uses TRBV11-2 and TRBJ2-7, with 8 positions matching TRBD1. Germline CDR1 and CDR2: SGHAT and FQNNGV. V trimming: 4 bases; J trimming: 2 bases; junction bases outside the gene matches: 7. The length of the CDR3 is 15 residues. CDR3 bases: TGTGCCAGCAGCTCCACCCGGGACAGGCCCTACGAGCAGTACTTC. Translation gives CASSSTRDRPYEQYF.

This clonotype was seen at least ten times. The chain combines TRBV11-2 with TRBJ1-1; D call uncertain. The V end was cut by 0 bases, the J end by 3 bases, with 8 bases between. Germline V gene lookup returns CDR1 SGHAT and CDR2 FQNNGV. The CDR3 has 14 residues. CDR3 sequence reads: CASSLDPGYTEAFF. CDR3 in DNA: TGTGCCAGCAGCTTAGATCCGGGGTACACTGAAGCTTTCTTT. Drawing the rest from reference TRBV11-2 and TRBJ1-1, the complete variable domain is EAGVAQSPRYKIIEKRQSVAFWCNPISGHATLYWYQQILGQGPKLLIQFQNNGVVDDSQLPKDRFSAERLKGVDSTLKIQPAKLEDSAVYLCASSLDPGYTEAFFGQGTRLTVV.

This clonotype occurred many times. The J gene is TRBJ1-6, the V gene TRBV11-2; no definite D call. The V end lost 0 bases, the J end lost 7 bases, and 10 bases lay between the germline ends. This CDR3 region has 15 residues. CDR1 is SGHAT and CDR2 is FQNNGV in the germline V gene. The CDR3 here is CASSLDISQNSPLHF. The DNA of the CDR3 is TGTGCCAGCAGCTTAGATATAAGCCAGAATTCACCCCTCCACTTT. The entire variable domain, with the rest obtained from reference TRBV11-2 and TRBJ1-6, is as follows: EAGVAQSPRYKIIEKRQSVAFWCNPISGHATLYWYQQILGQGPKLLIQFQNNGVVDDSQLPKDRFSAERLKGVDSTLKIQPAKLEDSAVYLCASSLDISQNSPLHFGNGTRLTVT.

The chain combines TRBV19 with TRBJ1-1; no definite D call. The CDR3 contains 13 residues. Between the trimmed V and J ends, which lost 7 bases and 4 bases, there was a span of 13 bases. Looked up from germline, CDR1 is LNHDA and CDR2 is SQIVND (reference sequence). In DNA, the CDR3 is TGTGCCAGTAAAGGAGGGCTCTCCACTGAAGCTTTCTTT. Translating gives CASKGGLSTEAFF. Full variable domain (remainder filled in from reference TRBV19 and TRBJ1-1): DGGITQSPKYLFRKEGQNVTLSCEQNLNHDAMYWYRQDPGQGLRLIYYSQIVNDFQKGDIAEGYSVSREKKESFPLTVTSAQKNPTAFYLCASKGGLSTEAFFGQGTRLTVV.

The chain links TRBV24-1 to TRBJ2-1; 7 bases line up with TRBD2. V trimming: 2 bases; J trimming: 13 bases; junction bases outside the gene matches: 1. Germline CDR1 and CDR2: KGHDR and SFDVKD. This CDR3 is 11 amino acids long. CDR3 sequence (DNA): TGTGCCACCAGTGATTGGGGGGGACAGTTCTTC. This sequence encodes CATSDWGGQFF.

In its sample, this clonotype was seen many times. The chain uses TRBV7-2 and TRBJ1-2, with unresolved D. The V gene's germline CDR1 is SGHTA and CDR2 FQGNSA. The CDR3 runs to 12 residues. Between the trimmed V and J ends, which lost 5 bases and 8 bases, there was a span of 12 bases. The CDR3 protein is CASSRTSGGYTF. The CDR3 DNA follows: TGTGCCAGCAGCCGCACCTCGGGAGGCTACACCTTC. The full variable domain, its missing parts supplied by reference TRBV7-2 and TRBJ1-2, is GAGVSQSPSNKVTEKGKDVELRCDPISGHTALYWYRQSLGQGLEFLIYFQGNSAPDKSGLPSDRFSAERTGGSVSTLTIQRTQQEDSAVYLCASSRTSGGYTFGSGTRLTVV.

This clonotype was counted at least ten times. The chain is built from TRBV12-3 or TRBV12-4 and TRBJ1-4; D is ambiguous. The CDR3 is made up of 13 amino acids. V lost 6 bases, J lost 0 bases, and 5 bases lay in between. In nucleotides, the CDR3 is TGTGCCAGCAGCCCAGCAACTAATGAAAAACTGTTTTTT. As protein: CASSPATNEKLFF.

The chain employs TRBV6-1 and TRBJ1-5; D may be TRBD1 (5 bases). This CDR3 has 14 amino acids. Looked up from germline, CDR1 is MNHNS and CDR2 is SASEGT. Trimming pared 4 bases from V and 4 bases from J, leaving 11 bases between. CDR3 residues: CASSGVDRNQPQHF. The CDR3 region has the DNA TGTGCCAGCAGTGGCGTCGACAGAAATCAGCCCCAGCATTTT.

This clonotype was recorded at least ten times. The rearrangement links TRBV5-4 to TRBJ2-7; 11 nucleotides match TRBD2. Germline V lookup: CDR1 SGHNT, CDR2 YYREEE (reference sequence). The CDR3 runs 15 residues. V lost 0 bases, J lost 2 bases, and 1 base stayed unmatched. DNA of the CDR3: TGTGCCAGCAGCTTGGGGGGACTAGCGGCCTACGAGCAGTACTTC. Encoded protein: CASSLGGLAAYEQYF.

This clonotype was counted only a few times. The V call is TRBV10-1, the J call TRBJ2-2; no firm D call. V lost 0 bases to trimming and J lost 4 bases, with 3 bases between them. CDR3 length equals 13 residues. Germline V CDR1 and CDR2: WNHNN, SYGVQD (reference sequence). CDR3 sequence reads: CASSESLTGELFF. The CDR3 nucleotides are TGCGCCAGCAGTGAGTCGCTCACCGGGGAGCTGTTTTTT.

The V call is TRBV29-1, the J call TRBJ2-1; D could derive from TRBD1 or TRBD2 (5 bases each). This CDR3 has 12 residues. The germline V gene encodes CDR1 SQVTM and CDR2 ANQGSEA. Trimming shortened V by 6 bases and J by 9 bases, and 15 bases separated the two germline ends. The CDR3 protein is CSVDSSGTEQFF. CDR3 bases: TGCAGCGTGGATTCGTCCGGGACTGAGCAGTTCTTC.

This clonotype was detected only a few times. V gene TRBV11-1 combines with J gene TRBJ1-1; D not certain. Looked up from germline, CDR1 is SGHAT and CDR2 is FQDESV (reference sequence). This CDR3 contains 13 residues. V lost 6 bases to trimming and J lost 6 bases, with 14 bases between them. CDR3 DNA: TGTGCCAGCAGTCCCCGTGAGCGGGCTGAAGCTTTCTTT. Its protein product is CASSPRERAEAFF.

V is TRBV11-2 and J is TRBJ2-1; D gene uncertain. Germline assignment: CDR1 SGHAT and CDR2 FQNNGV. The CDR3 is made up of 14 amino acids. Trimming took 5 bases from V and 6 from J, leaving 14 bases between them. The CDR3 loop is CASSLNTVPNEQFF. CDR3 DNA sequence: TGTGCCAGCAGCCTCAACACGGTCCCCAATGAGCAGTTCTTC.

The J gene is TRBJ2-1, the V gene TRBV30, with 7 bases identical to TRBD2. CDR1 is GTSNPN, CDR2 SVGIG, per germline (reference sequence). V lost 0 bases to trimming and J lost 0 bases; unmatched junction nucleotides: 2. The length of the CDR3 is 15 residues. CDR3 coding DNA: TGTGCCTGGAGTGTGGGCGGGAGCTCCTACAATGAGCAGTTCTTC. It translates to CAWSVGGSSYNEQFF.

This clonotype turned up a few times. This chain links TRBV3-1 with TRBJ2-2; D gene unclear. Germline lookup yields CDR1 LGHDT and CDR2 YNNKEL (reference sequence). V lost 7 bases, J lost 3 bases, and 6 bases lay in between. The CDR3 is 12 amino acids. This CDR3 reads CASIADTGELFF. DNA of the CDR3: TGTGCCAGCATCGCGGACACCGGGGAGCTGTTTTTT.

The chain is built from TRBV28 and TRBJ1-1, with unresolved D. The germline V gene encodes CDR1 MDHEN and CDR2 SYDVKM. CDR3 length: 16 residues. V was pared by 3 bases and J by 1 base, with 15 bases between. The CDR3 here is CASSFLTGRTNTEAFF. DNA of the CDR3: TGTGCCAGCAGTTTCCTAACTGGCCGGACGAACACTGAAGCTTTCTTT.